This entry is about one T cell receptor beta chain. Its specificity is unknown. This sample was taken from a study of T-cell memory formation after mild COVID-19. Study-wide points: Clones contracting across day 15 to 85 had a balanced CD4/CD8 profile; later expanding clones leaned CD4+.

TCRdb re-analysed the 5' RACE reads in MiXCR, keeping a single row per CDR3 protein. Seen here are under 200,000 distinct CDR3 sequences, 30% to 35% observed once, and the top ten hold around 13%. Trimming cost V 4 bases and J 7 bases, with 8 bases left between them. Germline V CDR1 and CDR2: SGHTS, YDEGEE. The CDR3 length is 11 residues. The clonotype comes from an adult woman who had mild COVID-19 (a few samples of this study predate the infection). Cell type and time point are not known. Sequenced material: PBMCs or a T cell subset sorted from them (not recorded which). The rearrangement links TRBV5-8 to TRBJ2-5; a weak D match, TRBD2 (6 bases). CDR3 bases: TGTGCCAGCAGCGCCGGGGGGACCCAGTACTTC. Translated, it gives CASSAGGTQYF. The variable domain in full, completed from reference TRBV5-8 and TRBJ2-5, reads EAGVTQSPTHLIKTRGQQATLRCSPISGHTSVYWYQQALGLGLQFLLWYDEGEERNRGNFPPRFSGRQFPNYSSELNVNALELEDSALYLCASSAGGTQYFGPGTRLLVL.